A selection of T cell receptor beta chains follows, all from one sample in a study of blood T cell repertoires in COVID-19. The table came from immunoSEQ multiplex PCR; TCRdb's copy has only in-frame clones and leaves some out. Of under 65,000 clones in the sample, 87% are singletons; the top ten hold under 6.5%. Specimen: peripheral blood. These receptors were taken from a woman in her sixties or seventies with COVID-19, enrolled during active disease. CDR3s include the opening cysteine and the closing phenylalanine or tryptophan. The order of the fields is V gene, CDR3 protein.

V gene: TRBV29-1; CDR3 protein: CSVRQGMNTEAFF
V gene: TRBV6-6; CDR3 protein: CASRNAGTSNEQYF
V gene: TRBV5-1; CDR3 protein: CASSLPTGEPNYGYTF
V gene: TRBV16; CDR3 protein: CASSPGQISPLHF
V gene: TRBV6-5; CDR3 protein: CASLNRESYNSPLHF
V gene: TRBV4-1; CDR3 protein: CASSHADRALYEQYF
V gene: TRBV15; CDR3 protein: CAVGGPNHQETQYF
V gene: TRBV30; CDR3 protein: CAWSIGGNTEAFF
V gene: TRBV2; CDR3 protein: CASSEEGRLGGYTF
V gene: TRBV6-6; CDR3 protein: CASSLLQLYGYTF
V gene: TRBV27; CDR3 protein: CASSLWTSGRSEQYF
V gene: TRBV28; CDR3 protein: CASRLGGGGEKLFF
V gene: TRBV21-1; CDR3 protein: CAVEGAEYEQYF
V gene: TRBV29-1; CDR3 protein: CSCFLVAELMNTEAFF
V gene: TRBV3-1/TRBV3-2; CDR3 protein: CASSQDPGDAEKLFF
V gene: TRBV18; CDR3 protein: CASSPSLSSYNEQFF
V gene: TRBV3-1/TRBV3-2; CDR3 protein: CASSQDIQGVEKLFF
V gene: TRBV9; CDR3 protein: CASSGASGRAYNEQFF
V gene: TRBV11-2; CDR3 protein: CASSPSDSTNYGYTF
V gene: TRBV5-1; CDR3 protein: CASSPTGEGEQFF
V gene: TRBV7-8; CDR3 protein: CASSLAIPGPGNTIYF
V gene: TRBV13; CDR3 protein: CASSLRDNYGYTF
V gene: TRBV7-9; CDR3 protein: CASSWASDGTGELFF
V gene: TRBV19; CDR3 protein: CASTRTGISPLHF
V gene: TRBV7-9; CDR3 protein: CASSPLQETQYF
V gene: TRBV6-5; CDR3 protein: CASSYSARGPGEQYF
V gene: TRBV9; CDR3 protein: CASSVVGQGNTIYF
V gene: TRBV19; CDR3 protein: CASRTSGRATGELFF
V gene: TRBV30; CDR3 protein: CAWSSTGTIYEKLFF
V gene: TRBV28; CDR3 protein: CASSPAGGSNQPQHF
V gene: TRBV9; CDR3 protein: CASSDERGASGEAFF
V gene: TRBV30; CDR3 protein: CAWRYGVAGGNEQYF
V gene: TRBV6-2/TRBV6-3; CDR3 protein: CASSPQLFGNQPQHF
V gene: TRBV24-1; CDR3 protein: CATSETGGQGNQPQHF
V gene: TRBV3-1/TRBV3-2; CDR3 protein: CASTPPAGQGNTEAFF
V gene: TRBV5-1; CDR3 protein: CASSPLNQGRRETQYF
V gene: TRBV20-1; CDR3 protein: CSASALFPGNIQYF
V gene: TRBV14; CDR3 protein: CASSQTQGANTEAFF
V gene: TRBV7-8; CDR3 protein: CASSVKLDTQYF
V gene: TRBV28; CDR3 protein: CASSSWPQRETQYF
V gene: TRBV6-6; CDR3 protein: CASSYTGTGAANEQFF
V gene: TRBV7-9; CDR3 protein: CASSLDRGRSGYTF
V gene: TRBV28; CDR3 protein: CASSLATSGGYNEQFF
V gene: TRBV7-8; CDR3 protein: CASSLVAGGELFF
V gene: TRBV11-3; CDR3 protein: CASSAGQGGNTIYF
V gene: TRBV9; CDR3 protein: CASRGGQNNSPLHF
V gene: TRBV4-1; CDR3 protein: CASSQEYSPYEQYF
V gene: TRBV20-1; CDR3 protein: CSASEVAEQFF
V gene: TRBV19; CDR3 protein: CASSIAVTGRHYEQYF
V gene: TRBV11-1; CDR3 protein: CASSPGTGWTGELFF
V gene: TRBV27; CDR3 protein: CASSQDRGHSSYGYTF
V gene: TRBV7-2; CDR3 protein: CASSLVAWATNEKLFF
V gene: TRBV11-2; CDR3 protein: CASSRTYEQYF